This T cell receptor beta chain originates from a study of T cell clonotyping in hematopoietic cell transplantation (TCRdb year 2021). In the study overall: The study collected 130 to 150 blood samples from under 45 consecutive transplant recipients and their related donors. Patients were recruited between 2015 and January 2017 and followed until late 2020 or death. What the study reported, not specific to this receptor: The sample size was limited and the cells went unsorted, which meant the CD4 and CD8 repertoire contributions could not be told apart. Recipient repertoires showed only a small fraction of overlap with donor repertoires, and over 97% appeared de novo at the given depth. After transplant, TCR diversity in recipients dropped, and pathologically expanded clonotypes increased progressively from day 30 to day 180. Broader posttransplant TCR repertoire diversity was predicted by donor and pretransplant recipient Inverse Simpson Index values.

With the immunoSEQ assay, which is a bias-controlled multiplex PCR relying on V- and J-specific primers, TCR beta CDR3 regions were amplified from genomic DNA. In a second PCR step, a proprietary barcode and Illumina adapter sequences were attached to the CDR3 amplicons. CDR3 libraries were sequenced on an Illumina MiSeq instrument. The study's own analysis went as follows. Export and quality control were handled in immunoSEQ Analyzer 3.0, while downstream analyses relied on R Bioconductor and Immunarch. Only productive rearrangements in the normalized downsampled data set went into calculating the repertoire metrics. Clonotypes larger than 5 templates in the normalized cohort were defined as pathologically expanded. The Inverse Simpson Index was used to measure repertoire diversity. The non-normalized data set was used for CMV-specificity analyses so that all clonotypes could be captured. In its TCRdb copy, this immuneACCESS table keeps in-frame sequences only and misses some clones. Where compared with another copy, unresolved V genes explain less than half of these, and the others have no known cause. From that table come the V and J calls and clone size; the DNA was used to work out D and trimming. A total of over 35,000 clones appear in this sample, over 80% of them only once. Almost 2% of the sample goes to the ten largest clones.

Regarding this clone: It has no known antigen specificity. Base-call qualities are not available, and no considerably larger clone is one nucleotide away.

For TCR beta sequencing, blood samples came from the related transplant donors. Nuclei Lysis Solution was used to extract genomic DNA from fresh or cryopreserved unfractionated peripheral blood mononuclear cells. The CDR3 starts with the cysteine, ends with the phenylalanine, and has 12 residues. Only the CDR3 DNA is retained, 36 bases long and in frame from the first base. The germline V gene supplies CDR1 SQVTM and CDR2 ANQGSEA. V was cut back by 1 base and J by 4 bases, leaving a gap of 7 bases between them. The rearrangement joined TRBV29-1 to TRBJ1-2; the D gene lacks a confident call. The sample was peripheral blood mononuclear cells. The sequence came from a woman aged 40 to 50 in good health. Some clones in this sample may be carry-over from other donors' samples. CDR3 region: CSVEGTLYGYTF. The nucleotides are TGCAGCGTTGAAGGGACTCTCTATGGCTACACCTTC.